The clone carrying this TCR beta chain was recorded a few times. Its antigen is undetermined. This sample is drawn from a study of shared clonotypes between healthy human individuals. CD8 cells classed as naive were CD45RO-negative and positively selected for CCR7, excluding terminally differentiated effector memory CD45RA+ cells. Whole-study findings and limits: Represented diversity, genetic and exposure-history alike, was limited by few donors. Shared clonotypes across all four donors exceeded non-shared ones in generation probability. The sole specimen, blood, was sampled, and tissue repertoires likely differ.

The V end was cut by 4 bases, the J end by 3 bases, with 22 bases between. Germline lookup yields CDR1 SEHNR and CDR2 FQNEAQ (reference sequence). The CDR3 totals 17 residues. The method was immunoSEQ multiplex PCR; TCRdb's version includes in-frame clones alone and lacks a portion of them. The sample shows around 2.1 million clones, about 93% of them seen only once. The sequence was collected from a man aged 18-30 years in good health. Some clones in this sample may be carry-over from other donors' samples. The chain has TRBV7-9 and TRBJ2-7, with D tentatively TRBD1 (5 bases). Sequenced sample: naive CD8+ T cells from PBMCs. The CDR3 protein is CASSSPIGADPVYEQYF. CDR3 sequence (DNA): TGTGCCAGCAGCTCCCCGATTGGGGCCGACCCTGTCTACGAGCAGTACTTC.